The 30 T cell receptor beta chains listed next were all sequenced from one sample in a study of shared clonotypes between healthy human individuals. The repertoire was sequenced with immunoSEQ multiplex PCR; TCRdb's copy has only in-frame clones and lacks some. Here the sample spans some 2 million clones, roughly 95% being singletons. Specimen: naive CD4+ T cells sorted from blood. Described subset: CD45RA+ positively selected. These receptors were obtained from a young man in good health.

The gene calls are TRBV7-9 and TRBJ1-2; 10 bases are a match to TRBD1. The CDR3 has 13 residues. Losses at the gene ends were 8 bases for V and 6 bases for J; bases not matched to a gene: 6. CDR1 SEHNR and CDR2 FQNEAQ come from the germline V gene (reference sequence). The DNA for the CDR3 is TGTGCCAGCTCCTGGGGGACAGGGGATGGCTACACCTTC. Its translation is CASSWGTGDGYTF.

The rearrangement joins TRBV6-6 to TRBJ2-1; D ambiguous. Trimming took off 2 bases at V and 5 bases at J, with 10 bases between the two ends. Germline V lookup: CDR1 MNHNY, CDR2 SVGAGI (reference sequence). There are 14 residues in the CDR3. This chain's CDR3 is CASSYGQANNEQFF. The CDR3 coding sequence is TGTGCCAGCAGTTACGGCCAGGCGAACAATGAGCAGTTCTTC.

In this sample, this clone turned up once. CDR3 nucleotides: TGTGCCAGTAGACAGGCTACTGAAGCTTTCTTT. Protein product: CASRQATEAFF. The genes are TRBV2 and TRBJ1-1; tentatively, D is TRBD1 (6 bases). This CDR3 has 11 amino acids. The germline gives CDR1 SNHLY, CDR2 FYNNEI. Between the trimmed V and J ends, which lost 9 bases and 5 bases, there was a span of 10 bases.

This clone came up many times. The chain couples TRBV9 to TRBJ1-1; 7 nucleotides match TRBD1. The ends lost 3 bases at V and 4 bases at J; junction bases unmatched: 9. Per the germline V gene, CDR1 is SGDLS and CDR2 is YYNGEE. The CDR3 has 15 amino acids. CDR3 protein: CASSAAGGSPTEAFF. The CDR3 coding sequence is TGTGCCAGCAGCGCTGCAGGGGGGTCGCCCACTGAAGCTTTCTTT.

The chain uses TRBV10-3 and TRBJ2-2; D is possibly TRBD2 (5 bases). The CDR3 contains 16 residues. The V gene lost 2 bases and the J gene lost 8 bases, with 18 bases spanning the gap. The germline V gene encodes CDR1 ENHRY and CDR2 SYGVKD. CDR3 DNA sequence: TGTGCCATCAGTGAGCGTGGACTCTCGACCTCTGGGGAGCTGTTTTTT. Residues: CAISERGLSTSGELFF.

This clone was picked up one time. The V gene is TRBV10-3, the J gene TRBJ1-2, with TRBD1 as a possible D gene (6 bases). CDR1 is ENHRY, CDR2 SYGVKD, per germline. V was trimmed by 8 bases and J by 3 bases, leaving 10 bases between them. The CDR3 extends over 12 amino acids. DNA of the CDR3: TGTGCCATCCAGACAGGCGACTATGGCTACACCTTC. Translating it yields CAIQTGDYGYTF.

V is TRBV5-1 and J is TRBJ2-3; TRBD2 aligns across 9 bases. The germline CDR1 and CDR2 sequences are SGHRS and YFSETQ. V lost 4 bases and J lost 4; bases outside the gene matches: 7. This CDR3 has 15 residues. The CDR3 sequence is CASSVALAGSDTQYF. In DNA form, the CDR3 reads TGCGCCAGCAGCGTGGCACTAGCGGGTTCAGATACGCAGTATTTT.

The CDR3 sequence is CASISDTSNQPQHF. The DNA of the CDR3 is TGCGCCAGCATCTCGGACACCAGCAATCAGCCCCAGCATTTT. The chain recombines TRBV10-1 with TRBJ1-5; D perhaps matches TRBD1 (5 bases). Germline values: CDR1 WNHNN, CDR2 SYGVQD (reference sequence). The CDR3 has 14 amino acids. The V end was cut by 7 bases, the J end by 1 base, with 11 bases between.

Note on this clone: In the same sample, other DNA sequences code for this CDR3. The chain links TRBV6-5 to TRBJ1-1; no firm D call. CDR3 size: 12 residues. The V end lost 5 bases, the J end lost 1 base, and 5 bases lay between the germline ends. The V gene's germline CDR1 is MNHEY and CDR2 SVGAGI. The CDR3: CASSRANTEAFF. CDR3 bases: TGTGCCAGCAGTAGGGCGAACACTGAAGCTTTCTTT.

The chain has TRBV11-2 and TRBJ2-3; D is unclear. The CDR3 covers 15 residues. Germline V gene data show CDR1 as SGHAT and CDR2 as FQNNGV. V was trimmed by 2 bases and J by 7 bases, leaving 16 bases between them. The CDR3 loop reads CASSLIGGSTNTQYF. The CDR3 DNA reads as TGTGCCAGCAGCTTAATAGGTGGGTCGACAAATACGCAGTATTTT.

The chain employs TRBV2 and TRBJ1-1; D may be TRBD1 (5 bases). This CDR3 region has 13 residues. Germline lookup yields CDR1 SNHLY and CDR2 FYNNEI. V was trimmed by 8 bases and J by 1 base, leaving 11 bases between them. The CDR3 DNA follows: TGTGCCAGCCTTGAAGGGGCGAACACTGAAGCTTTCTTT. It specifies CASLEGANTEAFF.

V gene TRBV11-2 combines with J gene TRBJ2-7; TRBD1 agrees at 10 bases. The CDR3 covers 15 residues. Losses at the gene ends were 5 bases for V and 0 bases for J; bases not matched to a gene: 4. Germline V lookup: CDR1 SGHAT, CDR2 FQNNGV. The CDR3 coding sequence is TGTGCCAGCAGCCGACAGGGGGCTAGCTCCTACGAGCAGTACTTC. Translated: CASSRQGASSYEQYF.

This sequence joins TRBV6-1 and TRBJ2-1; a possible D gene is TRBD1 (6 bases). V was trimmed by 2 bases and J by 1 base, leaving 9 bases between them. The length of the CDR3 is 15 residues. Germline CDR1 reads MNHNS; CDR2 reads SASEGT. CDR3 sequence (DNA): TGTGCCAGCAGTGAATTGCAGGGGTCCTACAATGAGCAGTTCTTC. Protein sequence: CASSELQGSYNEQFF.

The chain carries TRBV9 and TRBJ2-7; perhaps TRBD2 as D (5 bases). The ends were cut back, 4 bases at V and 9 bases at J, with 20 bases in the middle. This CDR3 is built from 14 residues. Germline values: CDR1 SGDLS, CDR2 YYNGEE. The CDR3 DNA is TGTGCCAGCAGCTTTAGGTGGGGAGCAGTGGGGCAGTACTTC. Residues: CASSFRWGAVGQYF.

About this clone itself: A much larger clone sits a single nucleotide away, making a read error possible. This CDR3 is CASSVDSYGYTF. The CDR3 region has the DNA TGTGCCAGCAGCGTTGACAGCTATGGCTACACCTTC. The chain links TRBV7-9 to TRBJ1-2; maybe TRBD1 (5 bases). The CDR3 runs 12 residues. Between the trimmed V and J ends, which lost 5 bases and 4 bases, there was a span of 8 bases. Per the germline V gene, CDR1 is SEHNR and CDR2 is FQNEAQ (reference sequence).

The chain carries TRBV7-8 and TRBJ2-7; 8 bases fit TRBD2. The CDR3 extends over 14 amino acids. The germline gives CDR1 SGHVS, CDR2 FQNEAQ. Trimming removed 5 bases from V and 5 bases from J; junction bases left unmatched: 8. The CDR3 DNA sequence: TGTGCCAGCAGCCCAAAGCGGGAGATCCACGAGCAGTACTTC. It translates to CASSPKREIHEQYF.

In regard to this clone: In the same sample, other DNA sequences code for this CDR3. The V and J genes are TRBV6-5 and TRBJ2-3; no firm D call. Deletions cut 0 bases from V and 1 base from J, with 8 bases between. The CDR3 is 15 residues long. Germline V CDR1 and CDR2: MNHEY, SVGAGI. The CDR3 sequence: CASSYSGGRTDTQYF. CDR3 nucleotide sequence: TGTGCCAGCAGTTACTCAGGCGGCCGCACAGATACGCAGTATTTT.

The chain is built from TRBV6-1 and TRBJ2-3; no clear D. V was clipped by 5 bases and J by 4 bases, with 4 bases between them. Per the germline V gene, CDR1 is MNHNS and CDR2 is SASEGT. The CDR3 totals 11 residues. In DNA form, the CDR3 reads TGTGCCAGCAGTCCTTCAGATACGCAGTATTTT. Protein sequence: CASSPSDTQYF.

The chain has TRBV7-8 and TRBJ1-1; TRBD1 might be the D (5 bases). Trimming shortened V by 3 bases and J by 11 bases, and 10 bases separated the two germline ends. This CDR3 comprises 11 residues. Germline CDR1 reads SGHVS; CDR2 reads FQNEAQ. The CDR3 region has the DNA TGTGCCAGCAGCTTGGAGGGGCTGGCTTTCTTT. Translated: CASSLEGLAFF. Filled out from reference TRBV7-8 and TRBJ1-1, the complete variable domain reads GAGVSQSPRYKVAKRGQDVALRCDPISGHVSLFWYQQALGQGPEFLTYFQNEAQLDKSGLPSDRFFAERPEGSVSTLKIQRTQQEDSAVYLCASSLEGLAFFGQGTRLTVV.

The J gene is TRBJ1-4, the V gene TRBV30; a weak D match, TRBD1 (5 bases). Germline V gene data show CDR1 as GTSNPN and CDR2 as SVGIG (reference sequence). The V gene lost 3 bases and the J gene lost 1 base, with 12 bases spanning the gap. This CDR3 is built from 15 residues. CDR3 nucleotides: TGTGCCTGGAGAGTTCCCGGGGGAACTAATGAAAAACTGTTTTTT. Its protein is CAWRVPGGTNEKLFF. The full variable domain, its missing parts supplied by reference TRBV30 and TRBJ1-4, is SQTIHQWPATLVQPVGSPLSLECTVEGTSNPNLYWYRQAAGRGLQLLFYSVGIGQISSEVPQNLSASRPQDRQFILSSKKLLLSDSGFYLCAWRVPGGTNEKLFFGSGTQLSVL.

Regarding this clone: Other DNA sequences of this sample code for an identical CDR3. V and J are TRBV18 and TRBJ2-7, with D possibly TRBD2 on 5 matching bases. The V gene's germline CDR1 is KGHSH and CDR2 LQKENI. CDR3 length: 14 residues. V lost 2 bases and J lost 3, with 11 bases in between. CDR3 residues: CASSPGTGYYEQYF. The CDR3 DNA sequence: TGTGCCAGCTCACCAGGAACGGGATACTACGAGCAGTACTTC.

This chain joins TRBV19 and TRBJ2-7, with D unclear. V was cut by 3 bases and J by 6 bases, with 18 bases left in between. The CDR3 has 15 residues. The germline CDR1 and CDR2 sequences are LNHDA and SQIVND (reference sequence). The CDR3 bases are TGTGCCAGTAGTATCGAACACACAGCAACACCCGAGCAGTACTTC. It yields the protein CASSIEHTATPEQYF. Variable domain in full (rest from reference TRBV19 and TRBJ2-7): DGGITQSPKYLFRKEGQNVTLSCEQNLNHDAMYWYRQDPGQGLRLIYYSQIVNDFQKGDIAEGYSVSREKKESFPLTVTSAQKNPTAFYLCASSIEHTATPEQYFGPGTRLTVT.

The chain couples TRBV5-4 to TRBJ2-7, with D perhaps being TRBD1 or TRBD2 (6 bases each). The CDR3 extends over 16 amino acids. Germline V gene sequence: CDR1 SGHNT, CDR2 YYREEE (reference sequence). Deletions cut 3 bases from V and 0 bases from J, with 16 bases between. This chain's CDR3 is CASSSRGGLNSYEQYF. CDR3 in DNA: TGTGCCAGCAGCTCCAGAGGGGGGTTGAACTCCTACGAGCAGTACTTC. The whole variable domain, filled in from reference TRBV5-4 and TRBJ2-7, reads ETGVTQSPTHLIKTRGQQVTLRCSSQSGHNTVSWYQQALGQGPQFIFQYYREEENGRGNFPPRFSGLQFPNYSSELNVNALELDDSALYLCASSSRGGLNSYEQYFGPGTRLTVT.

The rearrangement links TRBV10-3 to TRBJ2-7; 7 bases are a match to TRBD1. The CDR3 consists of 14 residues. V shed 4 bases, J shed 6 bases, and the junction held 9 bases outside the gene matches. Germline values: CDR1 ENHRY, CDR2 SYGVKD. The CDR3, as DNA: TGTGCCATCAGTGGGGGACAGACCCATTCCGAGCAGTACTTC. Protein product: CAISGGQTHSEQYF.

This chain connects TRBV19 to TRBJ2-7; a weak D match, TRBD1 (6 bases). V shed 10 bases and J shed 5 bases, with 18 bases lying between them. This CDR3 has 13 residues. CDR1 is LNHDA and CDR2 is SQIVND in the germline V gene (reference sequence). The CDR3 protein is CANKTGKSHEQYF. Written as DNA, the CDR3 is TGTGCCAATAAAACAGGGAAGTCCCACGAGCAGTACTTC.

The V gene is TRBV5-4, the J gene TRBJ2-5; no firm D call. V lost 1 base to trimming and J lost 7 bases, with 14 bases between them. The CDR3 is 14 residues long. Germline V gives CDR1 SGHNT, CDR2 YYREEE (reference sequence). CDR3 coding DNA: TGTGCCAGCAGCTTGAATGAAGTCGTAGGGACCCAGTACTTC. Amino acid sequence: CASSLNEVVGTQYF.

The chain recombines TRBV7-9 with TRBJ2-3; 7 nucleotides align to TRBD2. This CDR3 contains 13 residues. V gave up 7 bases and J gave up 0 bases; unmatched junction bases: 1. Germline V gene lookup returns CDR1 SEHNR and CDR2 FQNEAQ (reference sequence). CDR3: CASTSGSTDTQYF. As DNA, the CDR3 is TGTGCCAGCACTAGCGGCAGCACAGATACGCAGTATTTT. Filled out from reference TRBV7-9 and TRBJ2-3, the complete variable domain reads DTGVSQNPRHKITKRGQNVTFRCDPISEHNRLYWYRQTLGQGPEFLTYFQNEAQLEKSRLLSDRFSAERPKGSFSTLEIQRTEQGDSAMYLCASTSGSTDTQYFGPGTRLTVL.

The chain is built from TRBV5-6 and TRBJ1-4, with 8 positions matching TRBD1. The CDR3 contains 14 residues. J was trimmed by 4 bases and V by 4 bases; bases with no gene match: 3. The V gene's germline CDR1 is SGHDT and CDR2 YYEEEE. The CDR3 region is CASSRDRYNEKLFF. DNA of the CDR3: TGTGCCAGCAGCCGGGACAGGTATAATGAAAAACTGTTTTTT.

This sequence joins TRBV19 and TRBJ1-3, with 7 bases identical to TRBD1. The CDR3 runs 16 residues. The germline CDR1 and CDR2 sequences are LNHDA and SQIVND (reference sequence). The V gene end was trimmed by 10 bases and the J gene end by 0 bases; junction bases not matched to a gene: 12. The CDR3 loop reads CATGPPTGSSGNTIYF. CDR3 in DNA: TGTGCCACAGGCCCCCCGACAGGGAGCTCTGGAAACACCATATATTTT.

The V and J genes are TRBV10-3 and TRBJ2-7; a possible D gene is TRBD1 (8 bases). This CDR3 is built from 13 residues. The V end lost 11 bases, the J end lost 7 bases, and 21 bases lay between the germline ends. CDR1 ENHRY and CDR2 SYGVKD come from the germline V gene. The CDR3 DNA sequence: TGTGCCTCCGGGGGGCAGGGGGCGGAGGAGCAGTACTTC. Protein: CASGGQGAEEQYF.